Following are 27 T cell receptor beta chains from one sample sequenced in a study of response to subunit inactivated influenza vaccine. TCRdb re-called the RT-PCR reads through MiXCR, storing one row per CDR3 protein. This sample has under 200,000 distinct CDR3 sequences, with 9.5% to 15% found just once. These records were also assigned to another study, of T cells expressing NK-cell markers. That study reports: Making the TCR beta cDNA relied on 5'RACE template switching with UMIs.

This sample comprised CD8+ T cells sorted from PBMCs, obtained about 11 days after vaccination. The receptors were gathered from a man aged 45-65 years who received an inactivated influenza vaccine.

This clonotype was counted only a few times. This rearrangement joins TRBV28 to TRBJ2-7; TRBD1 is a possible D gene (5 bases). Germline V gene data show CDR1 as MDHEN and CDR2 as SYDVKM. The V end lost 7 bases, the J end lost 3 bases, and 13 bases lay between the germline ends. This CDR3 is 13 amino acids long. CDR3 in amino acids: CASNKVGDYEQYF. As DNA, the CDR3 is TGTGCCAGCAACAAAGTAGGGGACTACGAGCAGTACTTC.

This chain joins TRBV9 and TRBJ2-1; D uncertain. Germline CDR1 SGDLS, CDR2 YYNGEE. The CDR3 totals 14 residues. The V end lost 0 bases, the J end lost 6 bases, and 10 bases lay between the germline ends. CDR3 DNA sequence: TGTGCCAGCAGCGTAGAGGCATTTATCAATGAGCAGTTCTTC. Amino acids: CASSVEAFINEQFF.

This clonotype has a handful of counts. The CDR3 DNA reads as TGTGCCAGCACCCCCGTCCCCCTAGCGGGAGAGCAGTTCTTC. Its translation is CASTPVPLAGEQFF. The gene calls are TRBV2 and TRBJ2-1; 9 bases map to TRBD2. This CDR3 contains 14 residues. The trim removed 7 bases at V and 10 bases at J, leaving 11 bases unmatched. Germline V gene sequence: CDR1 SNHLY, CDR2 FYNNEI.

The chain is built from TRBV6-1 and TRBJ1-6, with 8 bases that match TRBD1. J gave up 10 bases and V 7 bases, and 9 bases lay outside the gene matches. The germline gives CDR1 MNHNS, CDR2 SASEGT. The CDR3 loop spans 14 amino acids. This chain's CDR3 is CASNEQGGYSPLHF. CDR3 nucleotide sequence: TGTGCCAGCAACGAACAGGGGGGGTACTCACCCCTCCACTTT.

The CDR3: CASSLRTGHYEQYF. In DNA, the CDR3 is TGTGCCAGCTCACTAAGGACAGGCCACTACGAGCAGTACTTC. The gene calls are TRBV18 and TRBJ2-7, with TRBD1 matching over 7 bases. Trimming removed 4 bases from V and 3 bases from J; junction bases left unmatched: 6. CDR1 KGHSH and CDR2 LQKENI come from the germline V gene. The CDR3 is 14 amino acids.

The V gene is TRBV7-9, the J gene TRBJ2-6; a weak D match, TRBD2 (6 bases). Germline V CDR1 and CDR2: SEHNR, FQNEAQ (reference sequence). The CDR3 has 16 residues. V was cut by 2 bases and J by 1 base, with 9 bases left in between. In DNA form, the CDR3 reads TGTGCCAGCAGCTTAATTCGGGAGTCTGGGGCCAACGTCCTGACTTTC. It codes for CASSLIRESGANVLTF.

Many counts were recorded for this clonotype. In nucleotides, the CDR3 is TGTGCCAGCAGTCCTGAGCGTGCCCAGTATTTT. It codes for CASSPERAQYF. The genes are TRBV12-3 or TRBV12-4 and TRBJ2-3; D not certain. V was trimmed by 5 bases and J by 12 bases, leaving 12 bases between them. The length of the CDR3 is 11 residues.

This clonotype was detected many times. The rearrangement joins TRBV4-3 to TRBJ2-1, with TRBD2 matching over 10 bases. The J segment lost 7 bases and the V segment lost 0 bases, leaving 6 bases of the junction unmatched. Germline V gene data show CDR1 as LGHNA and CDR2 as YSLEER. This CDR3 region has 16 residues. CDR3 in DNA: TGCGCCAGCAGCCAAGAAGCGGGAGGGGAAAGGAATGAGCAGTTCTTC. Translating gives CASSQEAGGERNEQFF.

The CDR3 is CASGATSGDYNEQFF. CDR3 nucleotide sequence: TGTGCTAGTGGAGCAACTAGCGGGGATTACAATGAGCAGTTCTTC. The chain joins TRBV12-5 to TRBJ2-1, with 10 nucleotides matching TRBD2. Germline CDR1 is LGHNT and CDR2 is FRNRAP. With V trimmed by 6 bases and J by 4 bases, 6 bases remained unmatched. The CDR3 runs 15 residues.

The chain combines TRBV28 with TRBJ2-7; D is perhaps TRBD2 (5 bases). The V and J ends lost 6 bases and 3 bases respectively, with 12 bases between them. The CDR3 runs 13 residues. Per germline, CDR1 MDHEN and CDR2 SYDVKM. The CDR3 sequence is CASSPGIFYEQYF. DNA for the CDR3: TGTGCCAGCAGCCCCGGGATATTCTACGAGCAGTACTTC.

J is TRBJ2-6 and V is TRBV4-1; tentatively, D is TRBD1 (6 bases). In germline, CDR1 is MGHRA, CDR2 YSYEKL. V was clipped by 4 bases and J by 1 base, with 8 bases between them. CDR3 length: 15 residues. The DNA for the CDR3 is TGCGCCAGCAGCCCTGGGACATCTGGGGCCAACGTCCTGACTTTC. Amino acid sequence: CASSPGTSGANVLTF.

This clonotype has just a few counts. This chain joins TRBV2 and TRBJ2-1, with 10 bases identical to TRBD2. The CDR3 has 15 amino acids. Germline lookup yields CDR1 SNHLY and CDR2 FYNNEI. The ends lost 4 bases at V and 8 bases at J; junction bases unmatched: 8. For the CDR3, the DNA is TGTGCCAGCAGTGGGGAGCGGGGGGGTGGCGATGAGCAGTTCTTC. Translated, it gives CASSGERGGGDEQFF.

This clonotype was observed at least ten times. The chain combines TRBV29-1 with TRBJ1-1; 9 bases are shared with TRBD1. Germline V gene lookup returns CDR1 SQVTM and CDR2 ANQGSEA. V lost 6 bases and J lost 6; bases outside the gene matches: 5. The CDR3 contains 12 residues. CDR3: CSVRTGEAEAFF. DNA for the CDR3: TGCAGCGTCAGGACAGGGGAAGCTGAAGCTTTCTTT. Drawing the rest from reference TRBV29-1 and TRBJ1-1, the complete variable domain is SAVISQKPSRDICQRGTSLTIQCQVDSQVTMMFWYRQQPGQSLTLIATANQGSEATYESGFVIDKFPISRPNLTFSTLTVSNMSPEDSSIYLCSVRTGEAEAFFGQGTRLTVV.

The chain links TRBV27 to TRBJ2-7; 13 nucleotides agree with TRBD2. This CDR3 contains 17 residues. CDR1 and CDR2 from the germline V gene are MNHEY and SMNVEV (reference sequence). Germline trimming cut 6 bases from V and 7 bases from J; bases unmatched to any gene: 15. CDR3 loop: CASSSIDPGLAGSEQYF. The CDR3 DNA reads as TGTGCCAGCAGCTCCATTGACCCGGGACTAGCGGGATCGGAGCAGTACTTC.

This clonotype was counted a few times. The V and J genes are TRBV29-1 and TRBJ2-7; 8 positions agree with TRBD1. Germline CDR1 reads SQVTM; CDR2 reads ANQGSEA. The CDR3 loop spans 13 amino acids. V lost 6 bases, J lost 2 bases, and 6 bases stayed unmatched. In DNA, the CDR3 is TGCAGCGTCAGGACAGGGTCGACCTACGAGCAGTACTTC. Protein: CSVRTGSTYEQYF.

This clonotype was detected a few times. The chain employs TRBV13 and TRBJ2-7, with D unresolved. Germline V gene lookup returns CDR1 PRHDT and CDR2 FYEKMQ (reference sequence). V lost 5 bases, J lost 6 bases, and 20 bases lay in between. The CDR3 is made up of 15 amino acids. CDR3 sequence (DNA): TGTGCCAGCAGCCCGGCCGGGTTAGACCCGGGCGAGCAGTACTTC. Translating it yields CASSPAGLDPGEQYF.

This clonotype was seen ten or more times. CDR3 bases: TGTGCCAGCAGCCCCGAAGGGTGGACTGAAGCTTTCTTT. Protein: CASSPEGWTEAFF. The chain uses TRBV7-9 and TRBJ1-1; no firm D call. This CDR3 comprises 13 residues. Germline V gives CDR1 SEHNR, CDR2 FQNEAQ (reference sequence). The V end lost 5 bases, the J end lost 5 bases, and 12 bases lay between the germline ends. Filled out from reference TRBV7-9 and TRBJ1-1, the complete variable domain reads DTGVSQNPRHKITKRGQNVTFRCDPISEHNRLYWYRQTLGQGPEFLTYFQNEAQLEKSRLLSDRFSAERPKGSFSTLEIQRTEQGDSAMYLCASSPEGWTEAFFGQGTRLTVV.

This clonotype has a handful of counts. J is TRBJ2-5 and V is TRBV10-3, with 12 nucleotides matching TRBD1. The CDR3 extends over 18 amino acids. Germline loops: CDR1 ENHRY, CDR2 SYGVKD. Trimming cost V 7 bases and J 5 bases; bases outside gene matches: 17. The CDR3: CAITAVPGQGANFETQYF. The CDR3 nucleotides are TGTGCCATCACTGCAGTCCCGGGACAGGGGGCGAACTTCGAGACCCAGTACTTC.

This clonotype occurred a few times. The genes are TRBV6-2 or TRBV6-3 and TRBJ2-1, with D possibly matching TRBD1 (6 bases). The V gene lost 6 bases and the J gene lost 0 bases, with 12 bases spanning the gap. Germline values: CDR1 MNHEY, CDR2 SVGEGT. CDR3 length equals 15 residues. The CDR3 region has the DNA TGTGCCAGCAGCCCGGGACACTCCTCCTACAATGAGCAGTTCTTC. This sequence encodes CASSPGHSSYNEQFF.

The chain recombines TRBV9 with TRBJ2-7; 12 nucleotides match TRBD2. With 3 bases clipped from V and 4 bases from J, the junction kept 5 bases outside the gene matches. The CDR3 runs 15 residues. The germline gives CDR1 SGDLS, CDR2 YYNGEE. CDR3 in DNA: TGTGCCAGCAGCGAGACTAGCGGGAGTATTTACGAGCAGTACTTC. Translating gives CASSETSGSIYEQYF.

V usage is TRBV10-3 and J usage is TRBJ1-1, with D tentatively TRBD1 (5 bases). V was trimmed by 3 bases and J by 4 bases, leaving 15 bases between them. Per germline, CDR1 ENHRY and CDR2 SYGVKD. The CDR3 is 15 amino acids. CDR3 sequence: CAISDHRYSGTEAFF. CDR3 DNA: TGTGCCATCAGTGATCACAGGTACTCGGGCACTGAAGCTTTCTTT.

The chain combines TRBV4-1 with TRBJ2-7, with D perhaps TRBD2 (6 bases). This CDR3 spans 14 amino acids. V lost 4 bases, J lost 2 bases, and 12 bases lay in between. Germline V gene data show CDR1 as MGHRA and CDR2 as YSYEKL. The CDR3 coding sequence is TGCGCCAGCAGCCTCGGAGGGGAGACCTACGAGCAGTACTTC. Its protein product is CASSLGGETYEQYF.

The CDR3 region has the DNA TGTGCCAGCAGTTCATATTGGGGGAGGACTGAAGCTTTCTTT. This gives the protein CASSSYWGRTEAFF. V is TRBV28 and J is TRBJ1-1, with D possibly being TRBD1 (5 bases). Trimming pared 4 bases from V and 5 bases from J, leaving 14 bases between. Germline CDR1 MDHEN, CDR2 SYDVKM. The CDR3 covers 14 residues. The full variable domain, in which reference TRBV28 and TRBJ1-1 provide the parts outside the CDR3, is DVKVTQSSRYLVKRTGEKVFLECVQDMDHENMFWYRQDPGLGLRLIYFSYDVKMKEKGDIPEGYSVSREKKERFSLILESASTNQTSMYLCASSSYWGRTEAFFGQGTRLTVV.

This clonotype was recorded a few times. V usage is TRBV9 and J usage is TRBJ2-7, with D possibly TRBD2 on 6 matching bases. The V gene's germline CDR1 is SGDLS and CDR2 YYNGEE. V was trimmed by 1 base and J by 4 bases, leaving 12 bases between them. The CDR3 is made up of 14 amino acids. CDR3 residues: CASSVTGSGYEQYF. CDR3 in DNA: TGTGCCAGCAGCGTAACCGGGAGTGGGTACGAGCAGTACTTC.

The chain recombines TRBV7-9 with TRBJ2-4, with 8 bases fitting TRBD1. The CDR3 runs 15 residues. The germline gives CDR1 SEHNR, CDR2 FQNEAQ (reference sequence). V shed 5 bases and J 5 bases; nucleotides not matched to a gene: 8. CDR3 residues: CASSAGQAIQNIQYF. CDR3 sequence (DNA): TGTGCCAGCAGCGCGGGACAGGCCATTCAAAACATTCAGTACTTC.

The rearrangement joins TRBV11-3 to TRBJ2-3, with 7 bases matching TRBD2. The CDR3 consists of 13 residues. Germline-derived CDR1 and CDR2 are SGHNT and YENEEA. J gave up 6 bases and V 5 bases, and 5 bases lay outside the gene matches. CDR3 sequence: CASSAGGGDTQYF. The CDR3 DNA reads TGTGCCAGCAGCGCTGGGGGAGGGGATACGCAGTATTTT. The whole variable domain, remainder taken from reference TRBV11-3 and TRBJ2-3, is EAGVVQSPRYKIIEKKQPVAFWCNPISGHNTLYWYLQNLGQGPELLIRYENEEAVDDSQLPKDRFSAERLKGVDSTLKIQPAELGDSAVYLCASSAGGGDTQYFGPGTRLTVL.

The chain carries TRBV27 and TRBJ2-1; 8 bases are shared with TRBD2. Germline lookup yields CDR1 MNHEY and CDR2 SMNVEV (reference sequence). This CDR3 is built from 13 residues. The ends lost 10 bases at V and 6 bases at J; junction bases unmatched: 8. The CDR3 region is CAIRTSLGNEQFF. CDR3 in DNA: TGTGCCATCCGGACTAGCTTAGGCAATGAGCAGTTCTTC.